The rows below give T cell receptor beta chains drawn from one sample of a study of T cells after yellow fever vaccination. TCRdb analysed the 5' RACE reads with MiXCR anew, one entry per CDR3 protein. This sample has about 340,000 distinct CDR3 sequences; around an eighth occur once, and the top ten carry roughly 3.1%. Sequenced material: CD4+ T cells sorted from PBMCs, taken 15 days after the yellow fever booster vaccination. The origin of the receptors is a man between 18 and 35 years old who received the YFV17D yellow fever vaccine. CDR3s include the opening cysteine and the closing phenylalanine or tryptophan. Fields, in order: D gene, clone size, V gene, J gene, CDR3 protein, CDR3 DNA. A D gene is named only where the DNA matches it firmly. Where a row states a size, it is once, few, many or the class of an expanded clone; other rows omit it.

TRBD2	-	TRBV4-2	TRBJ2-3	CASSQAGRAGALTDTQYF	TGTGCCAGCAGCCAGGCCGGGAGAGCGGGGGCCCTCACAGATACGCAGTATTTT
-	-	TRBV30	TRBJ1-6	CAWNGMLNSPLHF	TGTGCCTGGAACGGCATGCTTAATTCACCCCTCCACTTT
-	few	TRBV7-2	TRBJ1-4	CASSLALSGSEKLFF	TGTGCCAGCAGCTTAGCGCTCTCCGGTTCGGAAAAACTGTTTTTT
TRBD1	few	TRBV18	TRBJ2-4	CASSLDRALQYF	TGTGCCAGCTCTTTGGACAGGGCTCTTCAGTACTTC
TRBD2	-	TRBV2	TRBJ2-5	CASLGTSPKETQYF	TGTGCCAGCCTGGGGACTAGCCCTAAAGAGACCCAGTACTTC
-	-	TRBV20-1	TRBJ2-7	CSVSPQHSYEQYF	TGCAGTGTAAGCCCTCAGCACTCCTACGAGCAGTACTTC
TRBD1	-	TRBV5-1	TRBJ2-1	CASSIDRASSYNEQFF	TGCGCCAGCAGCATTGACAGGGCGAGCTCCTACAATGAGCAGTTCTTC
TRBD2	-	TRBV6-5	TRBJ2-3	CASVKAGADTQYF	TGTGCCAGCGTCAAAGCGGGGGCAGATACGCAGTATTTT
-	-	TRBV9	TRBJ1-4	CASSVERGVGEKLFF	TGTGCCAGCAGCGTAGAGAGAGGGGTGGGTGAAAAACTGTTTTTT
-	-	TRBV4-3	TRBJ2-3	CASSQESRNTDTQYF	TGCGCCAGCAGCCAAGAATCCAGAAACACAGATACGCAGTATTTT
TRBD2	few	TRBV10-2	TRBJ2-4	CAISTSGVDKNIQYF	TGCGCCATCTCGACTAGCGGGGTTGACAAAAACATTCAGTACTTC
TRBD1	few	TRBV5-6	TRBJ2-5	CASSLGRGYETQYF	TGTGCCAGCAGCTTGGGCAGGGGGTATGAGACCCAGTACTTC
-	-	TRBV7-2	TRBJ1-4	CASSFGWGKGDEKLFF	TGTGCCAGCAGCTTTGGTTGGGGCAAAGGGGATGAAAAACTGTTTTTT
-	few	TRBV5-6	TRBJ1-6	CASSWGNSPLHF	TGTGCCAGCAGCTGGGGGAATTCACCCCTCCACTTT
-	-	TRBV5-1	TRBJ2-5	CASRRYRETQYF	TGCGCCAGCAGGAGGTATCGGGAGACCCAGTACTTC
-	-	TRBV7-9	TRBJ2-2	CARTSREQENTGELFF	TGTGCCAGAACTAGCCGGGAACAGGAGAACACCGGGGAGCTGTTTTTT
TRBD2	-	TRBV6-5	TRBJ2-7	CASSYSSGGGYEQYF	TGTGCCAGCAGTTACTCGTCTGGCGGGGGCTACGAGCAGTACTTC
TRBD2	-	TRBV12-3/TRBV12-4	TRBJ2-1	CASTRPPWTSDEQFF	TGTGCCAGCACTCGCCCCCCCTGGACTAGCGACGAGCAGTTCTTC
-	-	TRBV10-3	TRBJ2-4	CAISESGIQYF	TGTGCCATCAGTGAGTCCGGCATTCAGTACTTC
TRBD1	many	TRBV11-2	TRBJ1-1	CASRNRDRHTEAFF	TGTGCCAGCAGGAACCGGGACAGGCACACTGAAGCTTTCTTT
-	many	TRBV7-2	TRBJ2-5	CASSLRGEKTQYF	TGTGCCAGCAGCTTGAGGGGCGAAAAGACCCAGTACTTC
-	-	TRBV7-2	TRBJ1-4	CASSRSGGGQEKLFF	TGTGCCAGCAGCCGGTCGGGGGGGGGCCAGGAAAAACTGTTTTTT